This T cell receptor beta chain is drawn from a study of T cell changes during pregnancy in multiple sclerosis. Produced via immunoSEQ multiplex PCR; TCRdb's table is partial and in-frame only. The sample yields about 97,000 clones, 90% seen once. The CDR3 has 19 amino acids. Germline lookup yields CDR1 PRHDT and CDR2 FYEKMQ (reference sequence). Trimming took off 2 bases at V and 7 bases at J, with 29 bases between the two ends. The origin of this receptor is a female donor in good health, enrolled as a control in a pregnancy study. This sample comprised peripheral blood, obtained in the second trimester of pregnancy. The rearrangement joins TRBV13 to TRBJ1-1; tentatively, D is TRBD1 (6 bases). The DNA for the CDR3 is TGTGCCAGCAGCTTACCTCGTGGCCGCACCGCCCGACAGGTGCATGAAGCTTTCTTT. Translating gives CASSLPRGRTARQVHEAFF.